The 20 T cell receptor beta chains below were found in one sample sequenced in a study of T cells in Graves' hyperthyroidism and ophthalmopathy. TCR beta CDR3 region amplification was performed from RNA transcripts. First-round RT-PCR with HTBI primers amplified the TCR CDR3 region. TCRdb re-analysed the multiplex PCR reads in MiXCR, keeping a single row per CDR3 protein. Of 600,000 or so distinct CDR3 sequences listed, roughly 15% are singletons. The sequencing sample was made of blood. These receptors came from a woman aged 45-59 years with Graves' ophthalmopathy.

V is TRBV6-2 or TRBV6-3 and J is TRBJ2-7; no reliable D call. Germline CDR1 is MNHEY and CDR2 is SVGEGT. The CDR3 loop spans 18 amino acids. The ends were cut back, 2 bases at V and 3 bases at J, with 23 bases in the middle. The CDR3 reads CASSYNVRSSDRVYEQYF. The CDR3 bases are TGTGCCAGCAGTTACAATGTCAGGTCCTCGGACCGAGTCTACGAGCAGTACTTC.

This clonotype was seen ten or more times. The V call is TRBV12-3 or TRBV12-4, the J call TRBJ2-5, with 8 nucleotides matching TRBD2. This CDR3 comprises 14 residues. Unmatched junction bases numbered 7, after V lost 5 bases and J lost 5 bases. CDR3 protein: CASSVGLAFETQYF. DNA for the CDR3: TGTGCCAGCAGTGTTGGACTAGCTTTCGAGACCCAGTACTTC.

This clonotype was seen at least ten times. This chain joins TRBV10-3 and TRBJ2-1, with 10 positions matching TRBD2. The CDR3 length is 18 residues. Losses at the gene ends were 4 bases for V and 4 bases for J; bases not matched to a gene: 13. The germline V gene encodes CDR1 ENHRY and CDR2 SYGVKD. The CDR3 nucleotides read TGTGCCATCAGTGGCGGACTAGCGGTAGCACCCACATACAATGAGCAGTTCTTC. This codes for CAISGGLAVAPTYNEQFF.

For this clonotype: Just one base apart from a much larger clone, this may be a read error. This sequence joins TRBV13 and TRBJ1-1, with a weak D call TRBD1 (6 bases). The length of the CDR3 is 13 residues. V was cut by 10 bases and J by 5 bases, with 17 bases left in between. CDR1 and CDR2 from the germline V gene are PRHDT and FYEKMQ (reference sequence). In DNA, the CDR3 is TGTGCCACCAGAACAGGGTGGGAGACTGAAGCTTTCTTT. This translates into CATRTGWETEAFF.

Concerning this clonotype itself: Given a much more abundant clone one base away, this may be a read error. J is TRBJ2-1 and V is TRBV28; 9 bases match TRBD1. After removal of 8 bases from V and 10 bases from J, the junction contained 12 bases not matched to a gene. The V gene's germline CDR1 is MDHEN and CDR2 SYDVKM. The length of the CDR3 is 14 residues. The CDR3 region is CASRGEDRGDEQFF. CDR3 DNA sequence: TGTGCCAGCCGTGGAGAGGACAGGGGTGACGAGCAGTTCTTC.

The sample holds many counts of this clonotype. The chain joins TRBV7-2 to TRBJ2-1; possibly TRBD1 for D (5 bases). V shed 7 bases and J shed 4 bases, with 23 bases lying between them. The CDR3 consists of 17 residues. The germline CDR1 and CDR2 sequences are SGHTA and FQGNSA. In DNA form, the CDR3 reads TGTGCCAGCATCTCTTGGAATACAGGTCCATCATACAATGAGCAGTTCTTC. This encodes CASISWNTGPSYNEQFF.

This clonotype occurred a few times. V gene TRBV27 combines with J gene TRBJ2-4; the D call may be TRBD1 or TRBD2 (6 bases each). CDR1 and CDR2 (germline): MNHEY, SMNVEV (reference sequence). CDR3 size: 15 residues. Between the trimmed V and J ends, which lost 6 bases and 2 bases, there was a span of 14 bases. The CDR3 nucleotides are TGTGCCAGCAGCCTAGGGGGGTTTTCCAAAAACATTCAGTACTTC. It is translated as CASSLGGFSKNIQYF.

This clonotype was counted a few times. The gene calls are TRBV20-1 and TRBJ2-1; 11 positions match TRBD2. This CDR3 is 15 amino acids long. CDR1 is DFQATT and CDR2 is SNEGSKA in the germline V gene (reference sequence). After removal of 6 bases from V and 10 bases from J, the junction contained 14 bases not matched to a gene. The CDR3 loop is CSASPGLAGGTEQFF. CDR3 DNA: TGCAGTGCCTCACCAGGACTAGCGGGCGGAACCGAGCAGTTCTTC.

This clonotype was detected ten times or more. The rearrangement joins TRBV5-1 to TRBJ2-7; 8 bases line up with TRBD2. Looked up from germline, CDR1 is SGHRS and CDR2 is YFSETQ. The CDR3 runs to 17 residues. The trim removed 1 base at V and 0 bases at J, leaving 9 bases unmatched. The CDR3: CASSLQNSGINSYEQYF. CDR3 sequence (DNA): TGCGCCAGCAGCTTGCAAAATAGCGGGATAAACTCCTACGAGCAGTACTTC.

This clonotype was seen many times. The chain has TRBV24-1 and TRBJ2-2, with D unresolved. The CDR3 totals 13 residues. Germline V gives CDR1 KGHDR, CDR2 SFDVKD. Trimming took 4 bases from V and 2 from J, leaving 4 bases between them. The CDR3 is CATSDQNTGELFF. As DNA, the CDR3 is TGTGCCACCAGTGACCAAAACACCGGGGAGCTGTTTTTT.

This clonotype was seen repeatedly, ten times or more. The genes are TRBV28 and TRBJ2-7; D perhaps matches TRBD1 (7 bases). V was cut by 11 bases and J by 4 bases, with 27 bases left in between. The CDR3 is 16 residues long. Germline CDR1 MDHEN, CDR2 SYDVKM. Here the CDR3 reads CAARGWGVGSLYEQYF. The CDR3 region has the DNA TGTGCCGCCAGGGGGTGGGGGGTCGGTAGTCTGTACGAGCAGTACTTC.

The chain recombines TRBV27 with TRBJ1-2; 9 bases are a match to TRBD1. Germline V CDR1 and CDR2: MNHEY, SMNVEV (reference sequence). The CDR3 contains 15 residues. The junction had 9 bases not matched to a gene; V was cut back by 3 bases and J by 7 bases. The CDR3 sequence is CASSLTPGQGCGYTF. The DNA for the CDR3 is TGTGCCAGCAGTTTGACTCCGGGACAGGGCTGTGGCTACACCTTC.

This clonotype was detected many times. The chain employs TRBV28 and TRBJ2-1; 7 nucleotides align to TRBD1. The CDR3 totals 17 residues. Trimming at V came to 6 bases and at J to 4 bases, leaving 15 bases not matched to a gene. Germline V gene lookup returns CDR1 MDHEN and CDR2 SYDVKM. Written as DNA, the CDR3 is TGTGCCAGCAGGCCTGCTACAGGGGCTTGGGTTTACAATGAGCAGTTCTTC. Translating it yields CASRPATGAWVYNEQFF.

This clonotype was counted many times. The chain uses TRBV6-1 and TRBJ1-2; D might be TRBD1 (5 bases). CDR3 length: 17 residues. The V gene's germline CDR1 is MNHNS and CDR2 SASEGT. The germline V and J ends were trimmed by 5 bases and 3 bases, with 22 bases remaining between them. The chain's CDR3 is CASSTTIWTRGYYGYTF. The CDR3 DNA reads TGTGCCAGCAGTACTACAATTTGGACCCGGGGGTACTATGGCTACACCTTC.

This clonotype was observed a handful of times. The genes are TRBV4-3 and TRBJ2-5, with 14 bases matching TRBD2. This CDR3 is built from 18 residues. Looked up from germline, CDR1 is LGHNA and CDR2 is YSLEER. V lost 1 base, J lost 4 bases, and 8 bases stayed unmatched. This CDR3 reads CASSQGGTSGSWRETQYF. In DNA form, the CDR3 reads TGCGCCAGCAGCCAAGGTGGGACTAGCGGGAGTTGGCGAGAGACCCAGTACTTC.

As concerns this clonotype: One junction end disagrees with the germline gene, perhaps due to a read error. This chain uses TRBV7-7 with TRBJ1-4, with D unclear. The CDR3 has 14 residues. Germline V CDR1 and CDR2: SSHAT, FNYEAQ (reference sequence). CDR3 DNA sequence: TGTGCTAGCAGCTCCCAATTGGGCAATGAAAAACTGTTTTTT. This codes for CASSSQLGNEKLFF.

Ten or more counts support this clonotype. The V and J genes are TRBV27 and TRBJ2-7; D might be TRBD2 (6 bases). The CDR3 contains 14 residues. V gave up 2 bases and J gave up 6 bases, with 14 bases separating them. Germline V lookup: CDR1 MNHEY, CDR2 SMNVEV (reference sequence). The CDR3 protein is CASSLSPLASEQYF. In DNA form, the CDR3 reads TGTGCCAGCAGTTTAAGCCCACTAGCTTCCGAGCAGTACTTC.

This clonotype was seen a few times. This chain links TRBV6-2 or TRBV6-3 with TRBJ1-4; D is unresolved. V lost 6 bases, J lost 4 bases, and 9 bases lay in between. The CDR3 contains 13 residues. Per germline, CDR1 MNHEY and CDR2 SVGEGT. The CDR3 protein is CASRNGINEKLFF. CDR3 sequence (DNA): TGTGCCAGCAGAAATGGAATTAATGAAAAACTGTTTTTT.

In this sample, this clonotype turned up a few times. The V gene is TRBV6-1, the J gene TRBJ2-7; D ambiguous. Trimming shortened V by 5 bases and J by 7 bases, and 15 bases separated the two germline ends. Per germline, CDR1 MNHNS and CDR2 SASEGT. CDR3 size: 13 residues. DNA of the CDR3: TGTGCCAGCAGTACGAGCCGGGCCACTGAGCAGTACTTC. Residues: CASSTSRATEQYF.

The chain carries TRBV19 and TRBJ1-5, with TRBD1 matching over 9 bases. The J segment lost 4 bases and the V segment lost 5 bases, leaving 12 bases of the junction unmatched. The CDR3 sequence is 17 residues long. Germline CDR1 reads LNHDA; CDR2 reads SQIVND (reference sequence). The CDR3 reads CASSWGTGKQGNQPQHF. DNA of the CDR3: TGTGCCAGTAGTTGGGGGACAGGGAAGCAGGGGAATCAGCCCCAGCATTTT. The full variable domain, completed using reference TRBV19 and TRBJ1-5, is DGGITQSPKYLFRKEGQNVTLSCEQNLNHDAMYWYRQDPGQGLRLIYYSQIVNDFQKGDIAEGYSVSREKKESFPLTVTSAQKNPTAFYLCASSWGTGKQGNQPQHFGDGTRLSIL.